This T cell receptor (beta chain) comes out of a study of blood T cell repertoires in COVID-19. Study background: Samples came from the United States, Italy and Spain, spanning acute and convalescent COVID-19.

The CDR3 loop spans 14 amino acids. The V and J ends lost 3 bases and 4 bases respectively, with 13 bases between them. Germline V gene sequence: CDR1 SGHRS, CDR2 YFSETQ. In the authors' methods: From reference gene primer amplification, estimates of nucleated cell counts were derived. Only in-frame clones appear in the TCRdb table, and some are missing; sequencing was by immunoSEQ multiplex PCR. V and J calls and clone size are those listed in that table; D and trimming were worked out from the DNA. The sample yields a few hundred thousand clones, under 90% seen once. The TCR was taken from an older woman who had recovered from COVID-19. The specimen was PBMCs or T cells enriched from blood (not recorded which). V usage is TRBV5-1 and J usage is TRBJ1-1; D is possibly TRBD1 (5 bases). CDR3 region: CASSSRVGSTEAFF. CDR3 DNA: TGCGCCAGCAGCTCCAGGGTAGGTAGCACTGAAGCTTTCTTT.